This T cell receptor (beta chain) was identified in a study of shared clonotypes between healthy human individuals. The wider study: The composition of the donors was two women and a few men aged 18 to 49.

Only Caucasian adults living in Nashville, Tennessee made up the donor group. The V segment lost 1 base and the J segment 7 bases; nucleotides outside the gene matches: 6. The CDR3 is made up of 15 amino acids. The germline CDR1 and CDR2 sequences are LNHNV and YYDKDF (reference sequence). Original data processing: Sequence data from immunoSEQ were junction-only and lacked quality scores; consequently, filtering differed. Clones were sequenced by immunoSEQ multiplex PCR, and TCRdb holds only the in-frame ones, with some missing. The D gene and trimming were derived from the DNA, and the V and J assignments and clone size from that table. This sample has 2 million to 2.5 million clones, with about nine tenths found just once.

The rearrangement links TRBV15 to TRBJ2-1, with 8 bases aligning to TRBD1. The sequenced sample was naive CD4+ T cells from PBMCs. Subset meaning: CD45RA+ positively selected. This receptor was taken from a man aged 18 to 30 in good health. Some clones in this sample may be carry-over from other donors' samples. The CDR3 protein is CATSRAQGALNEQFF. The CDR3 DNA follows: TGTGCCACCAGCAGAGCGCAGGGGGCCCTAAATGAGCAGTTCTTC.